Shown below are 24 T cell receptor beta chains from a single sample sequenced in a study of radiotherapy plus CTLA-4 blockade in lung cancer. TCRdb's copy holds only in-frame clones and misses some; the assay was immunoSEQ multiplex PCR. The sample has some 25,000 clones, 60% to 75% seen once; the top ten hold about 3%. The specimen was peripheral blood, collected from a patient treated with radiotherapy plus ipilimumab. These TCRs come from a human donor with non-small cell lung cancer whose response to radiotherapy plus ipilimumab could not be evaluated.

The CDR3 loop is CASSRDRVDEKLFF. The CDR3 bases are TGTGCCAGCAGCCGTGACAGGGTAGATGAAAAACTGTTTTTT. V is TRBV6-5 and J is TRBJ1-4, with 7 nucleotides matching TRBD1. This CDR3 has 14 residues. The J segment lost 6 bases and the V segment lost 6 bases, leaving 7 bases of the junction unmatched. Germline values: CDR1 MNHEY, CDR2 SVGAGI.

The chain joins TRBV7-6 to TRBJ2-1; 7 bases line up with TRBD2. The CDR3 consists of 16 residues. V gave up 1 base and J gave up 9 bases; unmatched junction bases: 12. The germline gives CDR1 SGHVS, CDR2 FNYEAQ. CDR3 in amino acids: CASSLVGGGPFSEQFF. DNA of the CDR3: TGTGCCAGCAGCTTAGTCGGGGGAGGGCCATTTTCTGAGCAGTTCTTC.

The rearrangement uses TRBV19 and TRBJ1-6, with 11 nucleotides matching TRBD1. From germline, CDR1 is LNHDA and CDR2 SQIVND (reference sequence). There are 15 residues in the CDR3. With 4 bases clipped from V and 8 bases from J, the junction kept 4 bases outside the gene matches. This CDR3 reads CASSRRTGGDSPLHF. The CDR3 region has the DNA TGTGCCAGTAGTAGAAGGACAGGGGGCGATTCACCCCTCCACTTT.

J is TRBJ2-2 and V is TRBV10-1; TRBD2 matches at 10 bases. CDR3 length equals 18 residues. Trimming at V came to 4 bases and at J to 3 bases, leaving 11 bases not matched to a gene. Germline assignment: CDR1 WNHNN and CDR2 SYGVQD (reference sequence). CDR3 in DNA: TGCGCCAGCAGTGTAGATAGCGGGAGGCCCGCGGACACCGGGGAGCTGTTTTTT. This sequence encodes CASSVDSGRPADTGELFF.

In its sample, this clone was seen a few times. The V and J genes are TRBV5-4 and TRBJ2-5; 7 bases align to TRBD2. In germline, CDR1 is SGHNT, CDR2 YYREEE (reference sequence). CDR3 length: 17 amino acids. Trimming at V came to 3 bases and at J to 4 bases, leaving 15 bases not matched to a gene. CDR3 sequence (DNA): TGTGCCAGCAGCTCTACCATCGGGGGGATAGGTCGAGAGACCCAGTACTTC. Its translation is CASSSTIGGIGRETQYF.

The chain links TRBV5-6 to TRBJ1-2; D is unresolved. Germline assignment: CDR1 SGHDT and CDR2 YYEEEE. Deletions cut 2 bases from V and 6 bases from J, with 11 bases between. CDR3 length equals 13 residues. CDR3 in DNA: TGTGCCAGCAGCTTTGGGAGGCGGCATGGCTACACCTTC. Protein sequence: CASSFGRRHGYTF. The variable domain in full, with the rest retrieved from reference TRBV5-6 and TRBJ1-2, is DAGVTQSPTHLIKTRGQQVTLRCSPKSGHDTVSWYQQALGQGPQFIFQYYEEEERQRGNFPDRFSGHQFPNYSSELNVNALLLGDSALYLCASSFGRRHGYTFGSGTRLTVV.

This sequence joins TRBV4-2 and TRBJ2-3; no clear D. The CDR3 totals 16 residues. The ends were cut back, 4 bases at V and 1 base at J, with 15 bases in the middle. Germline V lookup: CDR1 LGHNA, CDR2 YNFKEQ. The CDR3: CASSLGTPRGTDTQYF. CDR3 in DNA: TGTGCCAGCAGCCTCGGCACTCCTCGGGGCACAGATACGCAGTATTTT.

A few counts support this clone. The chain recombines TRBV2 with TRBJ2-7; 9 nucleotides agree with TRBD2. Trimming took 1 base from V and 5 from J; bases not matched to a gene: 6. Looked up from germline, CDR1 is SNHLY and CDR2 is FYNNEI. CDR3 length: 15 residues. CDR3 loop: CASSEELAGSDEQYF. CDR3 sequence (DNA): TGTGCCAGCAGTGAAGAGCTAGCGGGAAGCGACGAGCAGTACTTC.

This chain links TRBV18 with TRBJ2-7, with D perhaps matching TRBD1 (5 bases). The CDR3 length is 13 residues. Germline lookup yields CDR1 KGHSH and CDR2 LQKENI. V was clipped by 6 bases and J by 1 base, with 10 bases between them. The CDR3 loop reads CASSRDSSYEQYF. The CDR3 DNA follows: TGTGCCAGCTCCCGCGACAGTTCCTACGAGCAGTACTTC.

The V gene is TRBV7-2, the J gene TRBJ1-3, with TRBD1 identical over 7 bases. Germline CDR1 is SGHTA and CDR2 is FQGNSA. The CDR3 covers 14 residues. J gave up 7 bases and V 2 bases, and 5 bases lay outside the gene matches. CDR3 sequence: CASSLNRGGNTIYF. DNA for the CDR3: TGTGCCAGCAGCTTAAACAGGGGAGGTAACACCATATATTTT. Supplemented by reference TRBV7-2 and TRBJ1-3, the full variable domain reads GAGVSQSPSNKVTEKGKDVELRCDPISGHTALYWYRQSLGQGLEFLIYFQGNSAPDKSGLPSDRFSAERTGGSVSTLTIQRTQQEDSAVYLCASSLNRGGNTIYFGEGSWLTVV.

The J gene is TRBJ2-2, the V gene TRBV18, with 7 bases matching TRBD1. The CDR3 is 16 amino acids. The J segment lost 2 bases and the V segment lost 3 bases, leaving 6 bases of the junction unmatched. Germline CDR1 reads KGHSH; CDR2 reads LQKENI. The chain's CDR3 is CASSPRQGSNTGELFF. In DNA, the CDR3 is TGTGCCAGCTCACCGCGACAGGGAAGCAACACCGGGGAGCTGTTTTTT. The entire variable domain, with the rest obtained from reference TRBV18 and TRBJ2-2, is as follows: NAGVMQNPRHLVRRRGQEARLRCSPMKGHSHVYWYRQLPEEGLKFMVYLQKENIIDESGMPKERFSAEFPKEGPSILRIQQVVRGDSAAYFCASSPRQGSNTGELFFGEGSRLTVL.

The V call is TRBV6-1, the J call TRBJ2-3, with 9 bases that match TRBD2. Trimming cost V 8 bases and J 6 bases; bases outside gene matches: 6. The germline V gene encodes CDR1 MNHNS and CDR2 SASEGT. The CDR3 extends over 13 amino acids. CDR3 in amino acids: CASRRGGWDTQYF. CDR3 nucleotides: TGTGCCAGCCGGCGGGGGGGGTGGGATACGCAGTATTTT.

The V and J genes are TRBV5-1 and TRBJ2-2; TRBD2 aligns across 10 bases. The CDR3 runs 18 residues. Germline V lookup: CDR1 SGHRS, CDR2 YFSETQ. V dropped 1 base and J dropped 1; count of bases not matched to a gene: 7. The CDR3 region has the DNA TGCGCCAGCAGCTTGTCGCTCGGACTAGCGGAGAACACCGGGGAGCTGTTTTTT. This gives the protein CASSLSLGLAENTGELFF.

The V gene is TRBV9, the J gene TRBJ2-1; TRBD2 aligns across 10 bases. There are 17 residues in the CDR3. The germline CDR1 and CDR2 sequences are SGDLS and YYNGEE. Unmatched junction bases numbered 13, after V lost 4 bases and J lost 6 bases. CDR3 DNA: TGTGCCAGCAGCCAGGAGGTAGCGGGAGGTTGGGCCAATGAGCAGTTCTTC. Its translation is CASSQEVAGGWANEQFF.

The genes are TRBV6-5 and TRBJ1-1, with D unclear. The CDR3 length is 13 residues. Germline CDR1 is MNHEY and CDR2 is SVGAGI. Trimming stripped 1 base from V and 1 base from J, with 4 bases between. The CDR3 DNA reads TGTGCCAGCAGTTACTTGAGGAACACTGAAGCTTTCTTT. Residues: CASSYLRNTEAFF.

This clone has a single count. This chain links TRBV19 with TRBJ1-5, with a tentative D call TRBD1 (5 bases). The CDR3 runs to 17 residues. Germline-derived CDR1 and CDR2 are LNHDA and SQIVND (reference sequence). V was cut by 3 bases and J by 2 bases, with 17 bases left in between. The CDR3 sequence: CASSIGRGRRGNQPQHF. The CDR3 coding sequence is TGTGCCAGTAGTATCGGAAGGGGTAGGCGTGGCAATCAGCCCCAGCATTTT.

The chain employs TRBV6-5 and TRBJ2-3; a weak D match, TRBD1 (5 bases). The CDR3 totals 14 residues. Trimming took 2 bases from V and 6 from J, leaving 12 bases between them. CDR1 is MNHEY and CDR2 is SVGAGI in the germline V gene. CDR3 sequence reads: CASSYRRQGDTQYF. The CDR3 nucleotides read TGTGCCAGCAGTTACAGAAGGCAGGGTGATACGCAGTATTTT.

The chain uses TRBV7-8 and TRBJ2-3, with 7 bases matching TRBD2. Germline-derived CDR1 and CDR2 are SGHVS and FQNEAQ. V lost 3 bases, J lost 1 base, and 1 base stayed unmatched. CDR3 length: 14 amino acids. CDR3 sequence reads: CASSLGGRTDTQYF. Written as DNA, the CDR3 is TGTGCCAGCAGCTTGGGAGGGCGCACAGATACGCAGTATTTT.

A remark on this clone: A junction end diverges from the germline sequence, so it may reflect a read error. The V and J genes are TRBV7-2 and TRBJ2-7; 10 nucleotides match TRBD2. Germline CDR1 and CDR2: SGHTA and FQGNSA. The CDR3 totals 15 residues. The CDR3 DNA reads TGTGCCAGCATCTTAACCGGGACTAGCGCGAAAGAGCAGTACTTC. Its protein product is CASILTGTSAKEQYF.

The chain is built from TRBV5-1 and TRBJ2-5, with D possibly being TRBD2 (6 bases). The germline gives CDR1 SGHRS, CDR2 YFSETQ. V dropped 4 bases and J dropped 5 bases, with 15 bases sitting between them. CDR3 length: 14 residues. The CDR3 sequence is CASSPTGGGETQYF. The CDR3 DNA follows: TGCGCCAGCAGCCCTACAGGTGGAGGGGAGACCCAGTACTTC.

The chain combines TRBV7-3 with TRBJ2-3; D possibly corresponds to TRBD1 (5 bases). Between the trimmed V and J ends, which lost 2 bases and 2 bases, there was a span of 5 bases. The CDR3 totals 13 residues. From germline, CDR1 is SGHTA and CDR2 FQGTGA. The CDR3 reads CASSLGATDTQYF. The CDR3 DNA sequence: TGTGCCAGCAGCTTAGGGGCCACAGATACGCAGTATTTT.

The chain is built from TRBV28 and TRBJ1-2; a possible D gene is TRBD1 (6 bases). Trimming cost V 6 bases and J 5 bases, with 22 bases left between them. CDR1 MDHEN and CDR2 SYDVKM come from the germline V gene. CDR3 length: 16 residues. The CDR3 reads CASSYLTGKSGYGYTF. The CDR3 DNA reads as TGTGCCAGCAGCTACCTAACAGGGAAAAGTGGGTATGGCTACACCTTC.

The gene calls are TRBV5-1 and TRBJ2-5; 8 bases map to TRBD2. This CDR3 region has 15 residues. Per the germline V gene, CDR1 is SGHRS and CDR2 is YFSETQ. The ends lost 0 bases at V and 4 bases at J; junction bases unmatched: 5. DNA for the CDR3: TGCGCCAGCAGCTTGGACACGGGAGGGAGAGAGACCCAGTACTTC. Its protein product is CASSLDTGGRETQYF.

The V call is TRBV4-3, the J call TRBJ2-5; no reliable D call. The J call is uncertain, as TRBJ2-7 better fits the DNA end. Germline assignment: CDR1 LGHNA and CDR2 YSLEER. The CDR3 loop spans 14 amino acids. The CDR3 is CASSQDKQTYEQYF. CDR3 sequence (DNA): TGCGCCAGCAGCCAAGATAAACAGACCTACGAGCAGTACTTC.